This T cell receptor (beta chain) stems from a study of HIV-infected children after antiretroviral therapy interruption. The treatment here: PENTA 11 planned treatment interruption arm or continuous ART arm. At least 5 million viable PBMCs were required per cryopreserved sample. Naive CD4+ CD45RA+ CD45RO- T cells were sorted from thawed PBMCs. Ten or more counts support this clonotype. RNA-based 3' RACE libraries used unique molecular identifiers. TCRdb re-called the 3' RACE reads through MiXCR, storing one row per CDR3 protein. The sample has some 38,000 distinct CDR3 sequences, about 6.5% seen once. The sequences come from CD45RA+ CD4+ T cells from PBMCs, pooled from several time points, collected from a donor given antiretroviral therapy, either interrupted or continuous. The subset here: naive CD4+ CD45RA+ CD45RO- T cells. The sequence was obtained from a pool of human donors with HIV.

For the CDR3, the DNA is TGCAGCGTTTCGGACAGTAGCAATCAGCCCCAGCATTTT. Encoded protein: CSVSDSSNQPQHF. The chain recombines TRBV29-1 with TRBJ1-5, with a weak D call TRBD1 (6 bases). CDR1 and CDR2 from the germline V gene are SQVTM and ANQGSEA. This CDR3 is 13 amino acids long. Deletions cut 5 bases from V and 0 bases from J, with 8 bases between.